This T cell receptor beta chain was sequenced for a study of blood T cell repertoires in COVID-19. About the study: COVID-19 samples from acute and convalescent phases originated in the United States, Italy and Spain. PBMCs, B-cell-depleted T cells, or T cells were the source of the cDNA or gDNA that made up the material.

In the study's own analysis: Amplification of reference gene primers provided the estimated nucleated cell counts. The repertoire was sequenced with immunoSEQ multiplex PCR; TCRdb's copy has only in-frame clones and lacks some. That table furnishes V, J and clone size, whereas the DNA furnished D and trimming. The sample consists of fewer than 100,000 clones, more than 70% of them appearing once. Germline-derived CDR1 and CDR2 are SGHDN and FVKESK. The V gene end was trimmed by 4 bases and the J gene end by 3 bases; junction bases not matched to a gene: 2. The CDR3 runs to 14 residues. The chain joins TRBV14 to TRBJ2-7; 11 bases align to TRBD1. This TCR derives from a man aged 65 to 85 with acute or convalescent COVID-19. Sequencing input: peripheral blood. As DNA, the CDR3 is TGTGCCAGCAGCCCCGGGACAGGGGGCTACGAGCAGTACTTC. Amino acid sequence: CASSPGTGGYEQYF.